The next 12 T cell receptor beta chains were all read from a single sample in a study of CD8+CD57+ T cells in acquired aplastic anemia. For sequencing, patients were chosen who had shown expansion of CD8+CD57+ cells by flow cytometry. Profiling that covered TCR beta VDJ and CDR3 relied on genomic DNA as its template. MiXCR, applied by TCRdb to the reads, yields one record per CDR3 protein. The profile shows under 500,000 distinct CDR3 sequences, 25% to 40% of them singletons. The specimen was sorted CD4+, CD8+, or CD8+CD57+ T cells (not recorded which) from PBMCs. These receptors were collected from a human donor with aplastic anemia.

This rearrangement joins TRBV30 to TRBJ1-2; TRBD1 is a possible D gene (5 bases). Germline-derived CDR1 and CDR2 are GTSNPN and SVGIG (reference sequence). Trimming shortened V by 0 bases and J by 6 bases, and 20 bases separated the two germline ends. The CDR3 loop spans 16 amino acids. DNA of the CDR3: TGTGCCTGGAGTGTACCCCTGCTTGGACTAGGGGATGGCTACACCTTC. It codes for CAWSVPLLGLGDGYTF. The complete variable domain, with remaining parts taken from reference TRBV30 and TRBJ1-2, reads SQTIHQWPATLVQPVGSPLSLECTVEGTSNPNLYWYRQAAGRGLQLLFYSVGIGQISSEVPQNLSASRPQDRQFILSSKKLLLSDSGFYLCAWSVPLLGLGDGYTFGSGTRLTVV.

The V call is TRBV25-1, the J call TRBJ2-1, with TRBD2 identical over 8 bases. V was pared by 6 bases and J by 4 bases, with 14 bases of the junction left unmatched. CDR3 length: 17 residues. Germline V gene lookup returns CDR1 MGHDK and CDR2 SYGVNS. The CDR3 DNA reads as TGTGCCAGCAGGGTGGGTAAGATAGCGGGAAGTTACAATGAGCAGTTCTTC. The encoded protein is CASRVGKIAGSYNEQFF.

At least ten counts were recorded for this clonotype. This sequence joins TRBV10-3 and TRBJ1-1; D gene uncertain. The germline V gene encodes CDR1 ENHRY and CDR2 SYGVKD. The CDR3 sequence is 14 residues long. Between the trimmed V and J ends, which lost 5 bases and 2 bases, there was a span of 12 bases. CDR3 nucleotides: TGTGCCATCAGTTGGGCCGAGGAAAACACTGAAGCTTTCTTT. Translating gives CAISWAEENTEAFF.

The CDR3: CASSFYAGDTQYF. The CDR3 DNA follows: TGTGCCAGCTCCTTTTACGCAGGGGATACGCAGTATTTT. This chain joins TRBV11-2 and TRBJ2-3; maybe TRBD1 (5 bases). Germline CDR1 is SGHAT and CDR2 is FQNNGV. V gave up 8 bases and J gave up 6 bases, with 15 bases separating them. This CDR3 is 13 amino acids long.

The gene calls are TRBV24-1 and TRBJ1-2; unclear D gene. The V gene's germline CDR1 is KGHDR and CDR2 SFDVKD. The CDR3 has 13 amino acids. V lost 3 bases and J lost 2, with 6 bases in between. CDR3 sequence reads: CATSDGGNYGYTF. Here the CDR3 DNA reads TGTGCCACCAGTGATGGAGGGAACTATGGCTACACCTTC.

V usage is TRBV9 and J usage is TRBJ2-7; D call uncertain. The V end lost 9 bases, the J end lost 2 bases, and 6 bases lay between the germline ends. The CDR3 extends over 10 amino acids. Per germline, CDR1 SGDLS and CDR2 YYNGEE. CDR3 amino acids: CANDAYEQYF. The CDR3 bases are TGTGCCAACGACGCCTACGAGCAGTACTTC.

This clonotype has a count of ten or more. One end of the junction is discordant with germline, which a read error may explain. This chain connects TRBV12-3 or TRBV12-4 to TRBJ1-2; no clear D gene. The CDR3 length is 13 residues. The CDR3, as DNA: TGTGCCAGCAGCTTAGCGGCCGACTATGGCTACACCTTC. It specifies CASSLAADYGYTF.

This clonotype has a handful of counts. The gene calls are TRBV5-1 and TRBJ1-1; D is ambiguous. Trimming removed 4 bases at V and 5 bases at J, with 21 bases between. Germline V gives CDR1 SGHRS, CDR2 YFSETQ. This CDR3 has 16 residues. The CDR3 nucleotides are TGCGCCAGCAGCCCCGATGGCATTCGGCGTCGGACTGAAGCTTTCTTT. Its translation: CASSPDGIRRRTEAFF.

V gene TRBV2 combines with J gene TRBJ1-2; TRBD1 agrees at 7 bases. Per the germline V gene, CDR1 is SNHLY and CDR2 is FYNNEI. The trim removed 7 bases at V and 5 bases at J, leaving 7 bases unmatched. The CDR3 is 13 amino acids. The CDR3 DNA is TGTGCCAGCAATGACAGGGAGTTGTATGGCTACACCTTC. Encoded protein: CASNDRELYGYTF. The entire variable domain, with the rest obtained from reference TRBV2 and TRBJ1-2, is as follows: EPEVTQTPSHQVTQMGQEVILRCVPISNHLYFYWYRQILGQKVEFLVSFYNNEISEKSEIFDDQFSVERPDGSNFTLKIRSTKLEDSAMYFCASNDRELYGYTFGSGTRLTVV.

This clonotype was counted between two and nine times. Given a much more abundant clone one base away, this may be a read error. The V and J genes are TRBV29-1 and TRBJ1-2; D unresolved. Germline CDR1 reads SQVTM; CDR2 reads ANQGSEA. The length of the CDR3 is 12 residues. DNA for the CDR3: TGCAGCGTTGCTAGGGTCAACTATGGCTGCACCTTC. Amino acids: CSVARVNYGCTF.

This clonotype was seen ten or more times. The CDR3 here is CASSPGGGADTQYF. The CDR3 bases are TGTGCCAGTAGTCCCGGGGGGGGGGCAGATACGCAGTATTTT. The rearrangement links TRBV19 to TRBJ2-3, with 8 bases that match TRBD2. The CDR3 runs 14 residues. CDR1 and CDR2 from the germline V gene are LNHDA and SQIVND (reference sequence). The J segment lost 4 bases and the V segment lost 5 bases, leaving 5 bases of the junction unmatched.

This clonotype was seen at least ten times. This chain joins TRBV7-2 and TRBJ1-1, with D unclear. Trimming left V 1 base short and J 3 bases short, with 6 bases between. The CDR3 extends over 13 amino acids. Germline V gene lookup returns CDR1 SGHTA and CDR2 FQGNSA. The CDR3 DNA reads TGTGCCAGCAGCTTAGACAGATACACTGAAGCTTTCTTT. Its protein is CASSLDRYTEAFF. The full variable domain, rest sourced from reference TRBV7-2 and TRBJ1-1, is GAGVSQSPSNKVTEKGKDVELRCDPISGHTALYWYRQSLGQGLEFLIYFQGNSAPDKSGLPSDRFSAERTGGSVSTLTIQRTQQEDSAVYLCASSLDRYTEAFFGQGTRLTVV.